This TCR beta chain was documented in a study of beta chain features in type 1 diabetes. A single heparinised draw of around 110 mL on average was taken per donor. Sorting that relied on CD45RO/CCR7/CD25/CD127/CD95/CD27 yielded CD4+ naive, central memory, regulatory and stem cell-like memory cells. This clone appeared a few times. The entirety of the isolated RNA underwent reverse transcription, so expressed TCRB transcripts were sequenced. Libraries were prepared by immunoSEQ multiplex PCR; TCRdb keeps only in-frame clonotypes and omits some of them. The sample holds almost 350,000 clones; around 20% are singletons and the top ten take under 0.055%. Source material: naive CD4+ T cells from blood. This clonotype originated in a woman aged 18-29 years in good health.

This chain's CDR3 is CASSPEAYEQYF. The CDR3 DNA reads TGTGCCAGCTCACCAGAGGCTTACGAGCAGTACTTC. The chain carries TRBV18 and TRBJ2-7; D gene uncertain. CDR3 size: 12 residues. V was pared by 2 bases and J by 4 bases, with 6 bases between. CDR1 is KGHSH, CDR2 LQKENI, per germline. Full variable domain (remainder filled in from reference TRBV18 and TRBJ2-7): NAGVMQNPRHLVRRRGQEARLRCSPMKGHSHVYWYRQLPEEGLKFMVYLQKENIIDESGMPKERFSAEFPKEGPSILRIQQVVRGDSAAYFCASSPEAYEQYFGPGTRLTVT.